The 7 T cell receptor beta chains in this list originate from one sample, sequenced in a study of T cell repertoires in urothelial bladder cancer. Only in-frame clones appear in the TCRdb table, and some are missing; sequencing was by immunoSEQ multiplex PCR. Of 9,000 to 13,000 clones in the sample, about 64% were seen once. Sequencing was carried out using tumor-infiltrating cells from bladder cancer. These receptors were obtained from a human donor with a benign inflammatory bladder lesion.

CDR3 nucleotide sequence: TGCGCCAGCAGCCCTGGGACGGGGAAAGGTCAGCCCCAGCATTTT. Translating it yields CASSPGTGKGQPQHF. The V and J genes are TRBV5-1 and TRBJ1-5; maybe TRBD1 (5 bases). Trimming stripped 4 bases from V and 6 bases from J, with 17 bases between. Germline lookup yields CDR1 SGHRS and CDR2 YFSETQ. The CDR3 has 15 amino acids.

This chain uses TRBV7-8 with TRBJ2-2; D possibly matches TRBD1 or TRBD2 (6 bases each). CDR1 is SGHVS, CDR2 FQNEAQ, per germline. V gave up 5 bases and J gave up 2 bases, with 18 bases separating them. CDR3 length equals 17 residues. DNA of the CDR3: TGTGCCAGCAGCGAATATCCCCGGGGGCGCAACACCGGGGAGCTGTTTTTT. This encodes CASSEYPRGRNTGELFF.

A single count supports this clone. V gene TRBV5-4 combines with J gene TRBJ2-1, with D perhaps TRBD2 (6 bases). There are 15 residues in the CDR3. Germline CDR1 SGHNT, CDR2 YYREEE (reference sequence). V was clipped by 1 base and J by 4 bases, with 12 bases between them. CDR3 in amino acids: CASSLLGGGYNEQFF. CDR3 DNA: TGTGCCAGCAGCTTGTTAGGTGGGGGGTACAATGAGCAGTTCTTC.

Judged by abundance, this clone is medium-sized. The V and J genes are TRBV14 and TRBJ1-2; 9 nucleotides align to TRBD1. The germline V gene has CDR1 SGHDN and CDR2 FVKESK. Trimming at V came to 0 bases and at J to 7 bases, leaving 6 bases not matched to a gene. This CDR3 has 15 amino acids. This chain's CDR3 is CASSQEGTGIGGYTF. CDR3 bases: TGTGCCAGCAGCCAAGAAGGGACAGGGATTGGTGGCTACACCTTC.

As for this clone: The same CDR3 can be traced to other DNA sequences in this sample. The V gene is TRBV5-1, the J gene TRBJ2-1; 10 bases line up with TRBD2. Germline V gene sequence: CDR1 SGHRS, CDR2 YFSETQ. J lost 2 bases, V lost 0 bases, and 2 bases had no gene match. This CDR3 contains 16 residues. The CDR3 DNA sequence: TGCGCCAGCAGCTTGGCAGCGGGGGGGACCTACAATGAGCAGTTCTTC. This gives the protein CASSLAAGGTYNEQFF.

CDR3 amino acids: CASSFLGTDSGNTIYF. The CDR3 DNA is TGCGCCAGCAGCTTTCTGGGGACGGACTCTGGAAACACCATATATTTT. The chain links TRBV5-1 to TRBJ1-3; the D gene is possibly TRBD1 (5 bases). The CDR3 extends over 16 amino acids. The germline V gene has CDR1 SGHRS and CDR2 YFSETQ. V shed 2 bases and J shed 0 bases, with 12 bases lying between them.

J is TRBJ2-7 and V is TRBV5-1, with 9 bases lining up with TRBD1. V was clipped by 0 bases and J by 7 bases; unmatched bases: 14. Germline assignment: CDR1 SGHRS and CDR2 YFSETQ. The CDR3 covers 17 residues. The CDR3 region is CASSLEPRDRELREQYF. The CDR3 DNA reads TGCGCCAGCAGCTTGGAGCCGAGGGACAGGGAATTACGTGAGCAGTACTTC.